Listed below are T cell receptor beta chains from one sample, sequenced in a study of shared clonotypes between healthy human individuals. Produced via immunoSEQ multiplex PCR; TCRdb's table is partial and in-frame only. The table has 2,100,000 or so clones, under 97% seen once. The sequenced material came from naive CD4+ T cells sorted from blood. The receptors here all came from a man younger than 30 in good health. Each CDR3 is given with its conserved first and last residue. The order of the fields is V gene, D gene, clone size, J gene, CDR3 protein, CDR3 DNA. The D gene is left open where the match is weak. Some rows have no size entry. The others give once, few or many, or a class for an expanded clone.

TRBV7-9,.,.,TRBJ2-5,CASGYSGPWRETQYF,TGTGCCAGCGGGTACTCCGGGCCTTGGAGGGAGACCCAGTACTTC
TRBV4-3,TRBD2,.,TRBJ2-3,CASSLNSGTSGPQYF,TGCGCCAGCAGCCTTAACTCTGGGACTAGCGGTCCGCAGTATTTT
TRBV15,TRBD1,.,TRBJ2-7,CATGQGLDEQYF,TGTGCCACGGGACAGGGTTTAGATGAGCAGTACTTC
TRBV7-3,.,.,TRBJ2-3,CASSPKGRATDTQYF,TGTGCCAGCAGCCCCAAGGGGCGGGCGACAGATACGCAGTATTTT
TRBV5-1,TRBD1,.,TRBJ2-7,CASSLGQGAREQYF,TGCGCCAGCAGCCTCGGACAGGGGGCGCGTGAGCAGTACTTC
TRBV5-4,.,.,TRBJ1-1,CASSLDRVMNTEAFF,TGTGCCAGCAGCTTAGATCGGGTAATGAACACTGAAGCTTTCTTT
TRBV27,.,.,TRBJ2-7,CASSAIQGGEQYF,TGTGCCAGCAGTGCAATACAGGGAGGTGAGCAGTACTTC
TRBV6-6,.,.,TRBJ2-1,CASSSEQFF,TGTGCCAGCAGTAGCGAGCAGTTCTTC
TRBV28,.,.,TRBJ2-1,CASSLGGGEQFF,TGTGCCAGCAGTTTAGGTGGCGGTGAGCAGTTCTTC
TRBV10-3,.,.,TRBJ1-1,CAAQGPLNTEAFF,TGTGCCGCTCAGGGGCCCTTGAACACTGAAGCTTTCTTT
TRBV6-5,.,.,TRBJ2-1,CASSPSMAYNEQFF,TGTGCCAGCAGCCCCTCGATGGCATACAATGAGCAGTTCTTC
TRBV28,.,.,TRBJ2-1,CASLTDRLTYNEQFF,TGTGCCAGCCTAACGGACAGATTAACCTACAATGAGCAGTTCTTC
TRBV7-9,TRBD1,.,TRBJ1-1,CASSPGTGEGNTEAFF,TGTGCCAGCAGCCCGGGGACAGGGGAGGGTAACACTGAAGCTTTCTTT
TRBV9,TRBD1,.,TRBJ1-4,CASSPGQGSIGGEKLFF,TGTGCCAGCAGCCCCGGACAGGGAAGCATCGGAGGTGAGAAACTGTTTTTT
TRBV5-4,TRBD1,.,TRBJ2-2,CASSNGVDRGRIGELFF,TGTGCCAGCAGCAATGGCGTTGACAGGGGGCGTATCGGGGAGCTGTTTTTT
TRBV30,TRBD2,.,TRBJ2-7,CAWSAFQAAGGPRSYEQYF,TGTGCCTGGAGTGCATTTCAGGCTGCGGGGGGGCCCCGATCCTACGAGCAGTACTTC
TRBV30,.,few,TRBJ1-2,CAWSVGVGYTF,TGTGCCTGGAGTGTAGGGGTTGGCTACACCTTC
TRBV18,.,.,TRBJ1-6,CASSPVPPSSYNSPLHF,TGTGCCAGCTCACCAGTCCCTCCGAGCTCCTATAATTCACCCCTCCACTTT
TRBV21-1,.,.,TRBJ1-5,CASRPPGGLGQPQHF,TGTGCCAGCAGGCCGCCCGGGGGATTAGGTCAGCCCCAGCATTTT
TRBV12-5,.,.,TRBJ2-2,CASGLVVNGELFF,TGTGCTAGTGGTTTGGTAGTGAACGGGGAGCTGTTTTTT
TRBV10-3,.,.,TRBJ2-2,CAISDTDRIQGGGELFF,TGTGCCATCAGTGATACGGACAGGATCCAGGGAGGGGGGGAGCTGTTTTTT